This T cell receptor beta chain emerged from a study of OX40 agonist ivuxolimab in advanced cancers. Details on this clone: Its specificity is not known.

TCRdb's table, derived via immunoSEQ multiplex PCR, lists solely in-frame clones and lacks some. The table lists over 65,000 clones, about 90% of them singletons. Study-level findings and limits: Average numbers of expanded clones were greater in CD8+ T cells than in CD4+. At 0.1 to 3.0 mg/kg and by week 6, CD4+ and CD8+ T cells in the blood had expanded clonally.

The CDR3 is 13 residues long. The germline CDR1 and CDR2 sequences are ENHRY and SYGVKD. With 8 bases removed from V and 5 bases from J, the gap between germline ends came to 15 bases. The receptor's source is an adult with an advanced solid tumor such as melanoma, head and neck, liver or kidney cancer. The sequences come from CD4+ or CD8+ T cells sorted from blood, collected in a trial of the OX40 agonist ivuxolimab. This chain uses TRBV10-3 with TRBJ1-1; D gene unclear. CDR3 coding DNA: TGTGCCATCCTACCGGGCCTAGGGACTGAAGCTTTCTTT. Residues: CAILPGLGTEAFF.